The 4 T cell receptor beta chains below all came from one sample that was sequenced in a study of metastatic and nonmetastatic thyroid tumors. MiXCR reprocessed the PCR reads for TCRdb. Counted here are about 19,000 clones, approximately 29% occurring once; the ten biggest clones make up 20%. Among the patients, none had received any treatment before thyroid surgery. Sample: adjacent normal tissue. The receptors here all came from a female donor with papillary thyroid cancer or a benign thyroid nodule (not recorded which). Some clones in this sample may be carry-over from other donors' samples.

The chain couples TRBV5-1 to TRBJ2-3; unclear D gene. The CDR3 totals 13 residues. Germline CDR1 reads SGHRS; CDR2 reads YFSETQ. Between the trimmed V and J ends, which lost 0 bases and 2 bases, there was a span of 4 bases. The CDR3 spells CASSLVPTDTQYF. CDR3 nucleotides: TGCGCCAGCAGCTTGGTACCCACAGATACGCAGTATTTT. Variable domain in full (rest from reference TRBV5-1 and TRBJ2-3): KAGVTQTPRYLIKTRGQQVTLSCSPISGHRSVSWYQQTPGQGLQFLFEYFSETQRNKGNFPGRFSGRQFSNSRSEMNVSTLELGDSALYLCASSLVPTDTQYFGPGTRLTVL.

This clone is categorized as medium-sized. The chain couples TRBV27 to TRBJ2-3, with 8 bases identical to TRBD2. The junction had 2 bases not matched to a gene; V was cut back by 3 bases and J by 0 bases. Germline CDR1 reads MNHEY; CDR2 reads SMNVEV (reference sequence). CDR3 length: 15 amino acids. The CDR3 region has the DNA TGTGCCAGCAGTTTCAGCGGGGGAAGCACAGATACGCAGTATTTT. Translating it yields CASSFSGGSTDTQYF.

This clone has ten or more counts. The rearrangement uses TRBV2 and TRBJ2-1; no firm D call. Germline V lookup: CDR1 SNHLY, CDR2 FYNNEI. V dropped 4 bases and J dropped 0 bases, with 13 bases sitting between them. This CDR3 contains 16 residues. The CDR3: CASSGQFLSSYNEQFF. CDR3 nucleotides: TGTGCCAGCAGTGGGCAGTTCCTCAGCTCCTACAATGAGCAGTTCTTC.

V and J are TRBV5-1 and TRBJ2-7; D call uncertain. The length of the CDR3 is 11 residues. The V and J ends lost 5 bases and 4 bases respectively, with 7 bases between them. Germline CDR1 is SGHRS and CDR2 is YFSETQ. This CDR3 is CASSVGYEQYF. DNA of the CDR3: TGCGCCAGCAGTGTTGGATACGAGCAGTACTTC.